This TCR beta chain was profiled in a study of T cells in Graves' hyperthyroidism and ophthalmopathy. Germline CDR1 is SGHTA and CDR2 is FQGTGA. The CDR3 has 15 residues. The trim removed 0 bases at V and 4 bases at J, leaving 2 bases unmatched. TCR beta CDR3 region amplification was performed from RNA transcripts. An initial round of RT-PCR targeting the TCR CDR3 relied on the HTBI primer set. TCRdb reprocessed the multiplex PCR reads via MiXCR and lists one record per CDR3 protein. The data contain 600,000 to 700,000 distinct CDR3 sequences, roughly 45% of them singletons. This clonotype came up many times.

Input material: peripheral blood or thyroid tissue (not recorded which). This clonotype was obtained from an adult man with Graves' disease, either hyperthyroidism or ophthalmopathy (not recorded which). The genes are TRBV7-3 and TRBJ2-7; 11 bases fit TRBD1. The CDR3 DNA is TGTGCCAGCAGCTTAACCGGGACAGGGGGTTACGAGCAGTACTTC. Translating it yields CASSLTGTGGYEQYF. The complete variable domain, with remaining parts taken from reference TRBV7-3 and TRBJ2-7, reads GAGVSQTPSNKVTEKGKYVELRCDPISGHTALYWYRQSLGQGPEFLIYFQGTGAADDSGLPNDRFFAVRPEGSVSTLKIQRTERGDSAVYLCASSLTGTGGYEQYFGPGTRLTVT.